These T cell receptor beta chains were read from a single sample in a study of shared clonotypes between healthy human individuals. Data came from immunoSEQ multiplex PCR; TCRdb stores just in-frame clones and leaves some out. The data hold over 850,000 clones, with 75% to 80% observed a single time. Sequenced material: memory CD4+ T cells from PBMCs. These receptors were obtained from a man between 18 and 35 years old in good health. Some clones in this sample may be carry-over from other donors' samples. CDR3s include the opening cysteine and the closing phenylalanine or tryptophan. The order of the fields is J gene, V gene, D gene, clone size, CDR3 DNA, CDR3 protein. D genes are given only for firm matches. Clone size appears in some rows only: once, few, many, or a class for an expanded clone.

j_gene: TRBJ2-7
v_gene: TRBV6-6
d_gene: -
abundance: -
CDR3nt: TGTGCCAGCAGTCCCCCGGCGGTGTACGAGCAGTACTTC
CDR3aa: CASSPPAVYEQYF

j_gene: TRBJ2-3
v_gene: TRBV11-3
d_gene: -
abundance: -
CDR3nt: TGTGCCAGCAGCGATAGCACAGATACGCAGTATTTC
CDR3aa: CASSDSTDTQYF

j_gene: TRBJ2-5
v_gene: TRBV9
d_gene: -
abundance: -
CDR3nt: TGTGCCAGCAGCGCCCCACAGGGTCCTCCACAAGAGACCCAGTACTTC
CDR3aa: CASSAPQGPPQETQYF

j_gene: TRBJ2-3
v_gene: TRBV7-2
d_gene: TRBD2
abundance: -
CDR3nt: TGTGCCAGCAGCTCCGGGACTAGCGGGAACACAGATACGCAGTATTTT
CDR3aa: CASSSGTSGNTDTQYF

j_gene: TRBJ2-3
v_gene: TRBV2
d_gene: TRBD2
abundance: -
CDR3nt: TGTGCCAGCAGTGAAGGACTAGCGGGAGAGGTCTGGTTCGGCACAGATACGCAGTATTTT
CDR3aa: CASSEGLAGEVWFGTDTQYF

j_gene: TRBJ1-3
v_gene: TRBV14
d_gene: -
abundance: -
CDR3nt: TGTGCCAGCAGCCAAGTGACCGGGGGAAACACCATATATTTT
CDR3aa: CASSQVTGGNTIYF

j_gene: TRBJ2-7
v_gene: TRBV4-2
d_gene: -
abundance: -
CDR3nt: TGTGCCAGCAGCCAAGTCGCCGGGACTCCGGGCGAGCAGTACTTC
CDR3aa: CASSQVAGTPGEQYF

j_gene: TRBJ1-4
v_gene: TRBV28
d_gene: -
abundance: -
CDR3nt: TGTGCCAGCCATATCGGGGGTTCAGATGAAAAACTGTTTTTT
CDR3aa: CASHIGGSDEKLFF

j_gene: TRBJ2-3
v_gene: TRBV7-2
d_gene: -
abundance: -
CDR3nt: TGTGCCAGCAGCTTGGAGTGGGGCACAGATACGCAGTATTTT
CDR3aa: CASSLEWGTDTQYF

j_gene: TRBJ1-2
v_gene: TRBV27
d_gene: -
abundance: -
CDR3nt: TGTGCCAGCAGTTCCTCCCCGATAAGTGGCTACACCTTC
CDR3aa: CASSSSPISGYTF

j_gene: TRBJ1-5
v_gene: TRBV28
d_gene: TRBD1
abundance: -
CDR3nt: TGTGCCAGCAGAGAAGGGGGCGGCAATCAGCCCCAGCATTTT
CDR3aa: CASREGGGNQPQHF

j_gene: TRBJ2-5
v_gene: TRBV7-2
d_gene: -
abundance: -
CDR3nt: TGTGCCAGCAGCCGTATGACCGCGACAGCCCAAGAGACCCAGTACTTC
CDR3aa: CASSRMTATAQETQYF

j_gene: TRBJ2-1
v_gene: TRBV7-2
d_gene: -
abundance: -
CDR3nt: TGTGCCAGCAGCTTAGATACAGGGAAGTGGAATGAGCAGTTCTTC
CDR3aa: CASSLDTGKWNEQFF

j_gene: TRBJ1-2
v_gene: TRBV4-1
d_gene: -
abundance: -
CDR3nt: TGCGCCAGCTCAAGCCTCGTGAGGGGTGGAGGCTACACCTTC
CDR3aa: CASSSLVRGGGYTF

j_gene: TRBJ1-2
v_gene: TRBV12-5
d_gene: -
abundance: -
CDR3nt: TGTGCTAGTGGTTTGACTTTCCAGGGTGCGACCAACTATGGCTACACCTTC
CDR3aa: CASGLTFQGATNYGYTF

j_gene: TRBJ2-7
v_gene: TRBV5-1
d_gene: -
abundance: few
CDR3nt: TGCGCCAGCAGCTTTACTCAGCGGGCAGAATCCTACGAGCAGTACTTC
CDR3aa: CASSFTQRAESYEQYF

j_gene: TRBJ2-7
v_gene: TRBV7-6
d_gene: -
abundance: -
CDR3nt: TGTGCCAGCAGCCCCGGGGGAGCCAGGGCAGCCGAGCAGTACTTC
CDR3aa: CASSPGGARAAEQYF

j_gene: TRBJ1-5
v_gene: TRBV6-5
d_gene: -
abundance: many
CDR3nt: TGTGCCAGCAGTACCCATAATCAGCCCCAGCATTTT
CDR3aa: CASSTHNQPQHF

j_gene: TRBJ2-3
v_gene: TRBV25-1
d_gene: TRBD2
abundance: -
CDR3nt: TGTGCCAGCAGTCGGACTAGCGCCCACACAGATACGCAGTATTTT
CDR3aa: CASSRTSAHTDTQYF

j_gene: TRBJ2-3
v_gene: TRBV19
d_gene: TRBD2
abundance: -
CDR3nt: TGTGCCAGTAGTATTGGGAAAGCGGGAGAAAAGTATTTT
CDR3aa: CASSIGKAGEKYF

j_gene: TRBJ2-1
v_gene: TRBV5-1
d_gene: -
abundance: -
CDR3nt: TGCGCCAGCAGCCCCCGAAGGTCCTCTAATGAGCAGTTCTTC
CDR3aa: CASSPRRSSNEQFF

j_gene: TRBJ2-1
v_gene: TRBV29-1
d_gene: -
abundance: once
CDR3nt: TGCAGCGCTCGGATACAGGGAAGCTCCTACAATGAGCAGTTCTTC
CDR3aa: CSARIQGSSYNEQFF

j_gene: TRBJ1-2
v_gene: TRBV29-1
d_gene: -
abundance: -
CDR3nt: TGCAGCGCTGGTTTTTCGCCTACAGGACCCCGTAGAAACTATGGCTACACCTTC
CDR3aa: CSAGFSPTGPRRNYGYTF

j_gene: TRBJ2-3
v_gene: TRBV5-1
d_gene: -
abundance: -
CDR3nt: TGCGCCAGCAGCACCCGACAGGTTGGAACAGATACGCAGTATTTT
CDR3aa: CASSTRQVGTDTQYF

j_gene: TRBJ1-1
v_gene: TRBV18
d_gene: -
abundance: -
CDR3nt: TGTGCCAGCTCCCCAAGGGTCCCCCCCGCTGAAGCTTTCTTT
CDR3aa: CASSPRVPPAEAFF

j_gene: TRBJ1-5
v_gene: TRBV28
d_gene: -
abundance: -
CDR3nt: TGTGCCAGCAGTCCGGACACCATTAGCAATCAGCCCCAGCATTTT
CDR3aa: CASSPDTISNQPQHF

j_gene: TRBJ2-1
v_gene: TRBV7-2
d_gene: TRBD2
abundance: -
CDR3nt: TGTGCCAGCAGCCCGCGGCCCGGGACTAGCTCCTACAATGGGCAGTTCTTC
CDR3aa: CASSPRPGTSSYNGQFF

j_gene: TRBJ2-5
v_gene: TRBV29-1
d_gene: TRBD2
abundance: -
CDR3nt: TGCAGCGTTGACCTTTCTAGCGGGAGCGGGGAGACCCAGTACTTC
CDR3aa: CSVDLSSGSGETQYF

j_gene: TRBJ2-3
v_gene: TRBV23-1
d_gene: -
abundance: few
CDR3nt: TGCGCCAGCAGTCAATTTGGGTGGACAGATACGCAGTATTTT
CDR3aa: CASSQFGWTDTQYF

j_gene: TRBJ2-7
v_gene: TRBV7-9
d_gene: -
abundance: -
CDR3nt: TGTGCCAGCAGCTTAGTGTCCTCCGAGCAGTACTTC
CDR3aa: CASSLVSSEQYF

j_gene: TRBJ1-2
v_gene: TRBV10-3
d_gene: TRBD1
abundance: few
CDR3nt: TGTGCCATCACCAATGGACAGGGCGATGGCTACACCTTC
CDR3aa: CAITNGQGDGYTF

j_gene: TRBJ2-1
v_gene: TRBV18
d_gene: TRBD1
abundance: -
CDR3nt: TGTGCCAGCTCACTGACAGGGGACGGTGAGCAGTTCTTC
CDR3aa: CASSLTGDGEQFF

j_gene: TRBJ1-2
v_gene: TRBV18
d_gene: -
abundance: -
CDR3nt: TGTGCCAGCTCACCGGGAGAGCGCTATGGCTACACCTTC
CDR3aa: CASSPGERYGYTF